The 9 T cell receptor beta chains below all came from one sample that was sequenced in a study of identical twins. TCRdb re-analysed the 5' RACE reads in MiXCR, keeping a single row per CDR3 protein. The sample includes some 600,000 distinct CDR3 sequences, 7% to 7.5% of them seen just once. These data were also reused for a study on yellow fever vaccine responses in identical twins.

Sequenced sample: PBMCs. These receptors all stem from a woman under 30 in good health.

This clonotype was seen more than once but under ten times. CDR3 sequence reads: CASSFLRETGELFF. CDR3 bases: TGCGCCAGCAGCTTTTTGCGGGAGACCGGGGAGCTGTTTTTT. The V and J genes are TRBV5-1 and TRBJ2-2; TRBD2 matches at 7 bases. The CDR3 has 14 residues. Germline loops: CDR1 SGHRS, CDR2 YFSETQ. With V trimmed by 2 bases and J by 5 bases, 3 bases remained unmatched.

This clonotype appeared a few times. This chain connects TRBV10-3 to TRBJ2-7, with 7 bases matching TRBD1. Trimming removed 3 bases from V and 2 bases from J; junction bases left unmatched: 4. CDR1 and CDR2 from the germline V gene are ENHRY and SYGVKD. This CDR3 has 14 amino acids. CDR3 nucleotide sequence: TGTGCCATCAGTGAACGACAGGGCACCTACGAGCAGTACTTC. Translating it yields CAISERQGTYEQYF.

The chain is built from TRBV15 and TRBJ1-2, with TRBD1 matching 10 bases. Germline CDR1 LNHNV, CDR2 YYDKDF (reference sequence). The CDR3 runs to 16 residues. Trimming cost V 3 bases and J 4 bases; bases outside gene matches: 8. The DNA of the CDR3 is TGTGCCACCAGCAGGTCAAAGGGACAGGGGAGCTATGGCTACACCTTC. Translation gives CATSRSKGQGSYGYTF.

This clonotype was seen only a few times. The V gene is TRBV12-3 or TRBV12-4, the J gene TRBJ2-7; the D is unclear. V lost 5 bases and J 5 bases, leaving 19 bases between the germline ends. The CDR3 loop spans 15 amino acids. The CDR3 here is CASSTHLGKLHEQYF. The CDR3, as DNA: TGTGCCAGCAGTACCCATTTAGGGAAACTGCACGAGCAGTACTTC.

This clonotype was detected a few times. The J gene is TRBJ1-5, the V gene TRBV20-1; weak D call: TRBD1 (5 bases). V was clipped by 3 bases and J by 4 bases, with 7 bases between them. The germline V gene encodes CDR1 DFQATT and CDR2 SNEGSKA (reference sequence). This CDR3 is 12 amino acids long. DNA for the CDR3: TGCAGTGCTAGCAGGGTTAATCAGCCCCAGCATTTT. Translating gives CSASRVNQPQHF.

This clonotype turned up a few times. CDR3 DNA sequence: TGCGCCAGCAGCATCAGTCCGAATGAAAAACTGTTTTTT. As protein: CASSISPNEKLFF. The chain has TRBV5-1 and TRBJ1-4, with D uncertain. The CDR3 has 13 amino acids. Germline values: CDR1 SGHRS, CDR2 YFSETQ. Deletions cut 4 bases from V and 5 bases from J, with 9 bases between.

This clonotype was found many times. The gene calls are TRBV11-2 and TRBJ1-2; D possibly corresponds to TRBD1 (5 bases). V was pared by 5 bases and J by 4 bases, with 17 bases between. CDR3 length: 15 residues. Germline V CDR1 and CDR2: SGHAT, FQNNGV. The CDR3 nucleotides read TGTGCCAGCAGCCTGGCCCAGGGTTCAGCCTATGGCTACACCTTC. It codes for CASSLAQGSAYGYTF.

At least ten counts were recorded for this clonotype. The chain has TRBV10-3 and TRBJ2-7; no clear D. CDR1 is ENHRY, CDR2 SYGVKD, per germline. The CDR3 has 15 amino acids. Trimming stripped 0 bases from V and 0 bases from J, with 9 bases between. The CDR3 region is CAISESRQISYEQYV. CDR3 sequence (DNA): TGTGCCATCAGTGAGTCGAGGCAGATCTCCTACGAGCAGTACGTC.

The chain links TRBV10-3 to TRBJ2-7, with TRBD1 matching over 9 bases. The CDR3 has 14 amino acids. Germline V lookup: CDR1 ENHRY, CDR2 SYGVKD. V trimming: 7 bases; J trimming: 3 bases; junction bases outside the gene matches: 7. DNA of the CDR3: TGTGCCATCACCCCCGGGACAGGGAGCTACGAGCAGTACTTC. Translated: CAITPGTGSYEQYF.